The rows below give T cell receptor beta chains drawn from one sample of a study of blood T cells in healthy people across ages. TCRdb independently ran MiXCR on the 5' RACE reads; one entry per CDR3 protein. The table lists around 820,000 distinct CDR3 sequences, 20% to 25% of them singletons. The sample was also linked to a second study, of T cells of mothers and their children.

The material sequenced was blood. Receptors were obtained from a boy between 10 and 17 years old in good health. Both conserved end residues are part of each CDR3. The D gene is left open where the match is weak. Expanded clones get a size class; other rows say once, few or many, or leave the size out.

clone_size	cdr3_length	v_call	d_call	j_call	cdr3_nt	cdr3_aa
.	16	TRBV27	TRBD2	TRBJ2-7	TGTGCCAGCAGTACCGAAAGCGGGAGGGTTGGGGGCGAGCAGTACTTC	CASSTESGRVGGEQYF
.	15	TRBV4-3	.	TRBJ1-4	TGCGCCAGCAGCCATCTAGGCTCAACTAATGAAAAACTGTTTTTT	CASSHLGSTNEKLFF
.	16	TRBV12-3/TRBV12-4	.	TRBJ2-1	TGTGCCAGCACCGAAAATGCTGGATTCGCCTACAATGAGCAGTTCTTC	CASTENAGFAYNEQFF
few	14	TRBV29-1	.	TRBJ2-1	TGCAGCGTTGAAGATCGGGCGGTTGAACATGAGCAGTTCTTC	CSVEDRAVEHEQFF
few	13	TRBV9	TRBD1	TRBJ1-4	TGTGCCAGCAGCGAGGGACAGACAGAAAAACTGTTTTTT	CASSEGQTEKLFF
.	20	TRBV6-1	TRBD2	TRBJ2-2	TGTGCCAGCAGTGGCAATCAGGGACTAGCGAGAACCCCGAACACCGGGGAGCTGTTTTTT	CASSGNQGLARTPNTGELFF
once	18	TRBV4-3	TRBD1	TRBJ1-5	TGCGCCAGCAGCCAAGAGGTTACAGGGGTGTATAGCAATCAGCCCCAGCATTTT	CASSQEVTGVYSNQPQHF
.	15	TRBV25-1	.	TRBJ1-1	TGTGCCAGCAGCGAAACCGGACGGGGGAACACTGAAGCTTTCTTT	CASSETGRGNTEAFF
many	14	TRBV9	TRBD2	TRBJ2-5	TGTGCCAGCAGCGTACCCAGCGGGGGGGAGACCCAGTACTTC	CASSVPSGGETQYF
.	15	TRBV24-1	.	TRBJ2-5	TGTGCCACCAGTGATTTGGCGGGACGGGGAGAGACCCAGTACTTC	CATSDLAGRGETQYF
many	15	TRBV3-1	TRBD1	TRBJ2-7	TGTGCCAGCAGCCATCCGGGACAGGGGTTCCACGAGCAGTACTTC	CASSHPGQGFHEQYF
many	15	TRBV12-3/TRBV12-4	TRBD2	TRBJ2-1	TGTGCCAGCAGACAAACTAGCGCCATATACAATGAGCAGTTCTTC	CASRQTSAIYNEQFF
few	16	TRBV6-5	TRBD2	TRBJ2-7	TGTGCCAGCAGTTACTCTACTAGCGGGAGCTCCTACGAGCAGTACTTC	CASSYSTSGSSYEQYF
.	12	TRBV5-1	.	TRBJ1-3	TGCGCCAGCAGCTTGGACACTTTCCTTTGGGATTTT	CASSLDTFLWDF
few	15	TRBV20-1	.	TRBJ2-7	TGCAGTGCTAGAGATACGACAGAACCTTCCTACGAGCAGTACTTC	CSARDTTEPSYEQYF
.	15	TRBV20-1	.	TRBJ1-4	TGCAGTGCTAGCCCACACAGGGCGGTTAATGAAAAACTGTTTTTT	CSASPHRAVNEKLFF
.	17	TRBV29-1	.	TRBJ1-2	TGCAGCGTTGAAGATCCCACAGCAAGATTCCCTAACTATGGCTACACCTTC	CSVEDPTARFPNYGYTF
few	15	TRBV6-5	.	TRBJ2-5	TGTGCCAGCAGTCCTGGACAGAAACTCCAAGAGACCCAGTACTTC	CASSPGQKLQETQYF
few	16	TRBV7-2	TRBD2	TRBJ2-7	TGTGCCAGCAGCTCATTGATTGGCGGGGGTGGTTACGAGCAGTACTTC	CASSSLIGGGGYEQYF
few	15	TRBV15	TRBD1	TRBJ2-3	TGTGCCACCAGCAGAGATTTGACAGGGGGAGATACGCAGTATTTT	CATSRDLTGGDTQYF
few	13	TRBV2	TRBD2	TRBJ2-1	TGTGCCAGCAGTCCGGGACTAGGCAATGAGCAGTTCTTC	CASSPGLGNEQFF
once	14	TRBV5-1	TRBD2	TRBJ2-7	TGCGCCAGCAGCTCGGCGGTTCGGGAGGGCGAGCAGTACTTC	CASSSAVREGEQYF
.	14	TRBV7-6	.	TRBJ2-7	TGTGCCAGCAGCTTATTCCCGGGTCCGGGGGAGCAGTACTTC	CASSLFPGPGEQYF
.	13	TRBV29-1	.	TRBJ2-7	TGCAGCGTTACTGAGTTCAGCTCCTACGAGCAGTACTTC	CSVTEFSSYEQYF
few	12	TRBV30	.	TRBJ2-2	TGTGCCTGGACAGAAAACACCGGGGAGCTGTTTTTT	CAWTENTGELFF
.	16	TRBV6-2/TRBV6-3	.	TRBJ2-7	TGTGCCAGCAGTTACGATTGGGCGGAGGGGGCGAGCGAGCAGTACTTC	CASSYDWAEGASEQYF
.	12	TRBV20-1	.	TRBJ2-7	TGCAGTGCTAGACTGGGCAGGTACGAGCAGTACTTC	CSARLGRYEQYF
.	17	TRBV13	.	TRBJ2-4	TGTGCCAGCAGCTTACGCTTAAAGGTTGTAGCCAAAAACATTCAGTACTTC	CASSLRLKVVAKNIQYF
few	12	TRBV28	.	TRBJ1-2	TGTGCCAGCAGGAGACAGTTGGACGGCTACACCTTC	CASRRQLDGYTF
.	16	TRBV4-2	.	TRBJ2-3	TGTGCCAGCAGCCAAGCTTATCGTGGTGGCACAGATACGCAGTATTTT	CASSQAYRGGTDTQYF
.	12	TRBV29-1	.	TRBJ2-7	TGCAGCGTAGGGACGGCCACTTACGAGCAGTACTTC	CSVGTATYEQYF
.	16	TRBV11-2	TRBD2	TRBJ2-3	TGTGCCAGCAGCAGAACTAGCGGGACTAGCACAGATACGCAGTATTTT	CASSRTSGTSTDTQYF
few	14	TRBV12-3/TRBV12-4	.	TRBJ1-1	TGTGCCAGCAGTTTGGGTGGGTCGAACACTGAAGCTTTCTTT	CASSLGGSNTEAFF
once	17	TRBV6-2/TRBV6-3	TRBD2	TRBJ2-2	TGTGCCAGCAGTTACGGCGGAGTAGCGGGCCTTCCCGGGGAGCTGTTTTTT	CASSYGGVAGLPGELFF
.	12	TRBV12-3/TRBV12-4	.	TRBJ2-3	TGTGCCAGCAGGACAGGCACAGATACGCAGTATTTT	CASRTGTDTQYF
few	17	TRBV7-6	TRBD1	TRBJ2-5	TGTGCCAGCAGCTTAGCGTGGGGACAGGGGGCGCAGGAGACCCAGTACTTC	CASSLAWGQGAQETQYF
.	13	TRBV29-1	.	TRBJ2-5	TGCAGCGCACTAACAGGGTACCAAGAGACCCAGTACTTC	CSALTGYQETQYF
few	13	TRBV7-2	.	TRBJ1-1	TGTGCCAGCAGTACAAACACCCCTCCTGAAGCTTTCTTT	CASSTNTPPEAFF
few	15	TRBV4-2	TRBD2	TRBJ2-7	TGTGCCAGCAGCCCGTGGGCGGGAGGGCTATACGAGCAGTACTTC	CASSPWAGGLYEQYF
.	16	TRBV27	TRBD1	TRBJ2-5	TGTGCCAGCAGTTTGGGGCCGGCAGGGGGAAAAGAGACCCAGTACTTC	CASSLGPAGGKETQYF
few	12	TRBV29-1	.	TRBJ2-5	TGCAGCGTTGTCGGTGGGAGTGGAGAGCAGTACTTC	CSVVGGSGEQYF
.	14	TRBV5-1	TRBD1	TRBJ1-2	TGCGCCAGCAGCTTCGCAGGGGGCGGAAGTGGCTACACCTTC	CASSFAGGGSGYTF
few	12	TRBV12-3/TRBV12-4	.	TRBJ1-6	TGTGCCAGCAGTTTTCAGGGACCACCCCTCCACTTT	CASSFQGPPLHF
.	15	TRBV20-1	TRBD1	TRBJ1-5	TGCAGTGCCGCGTACAGGGGGTTTAGCAATCAGCCCCAGCATTTT	CSAAYRGFSNQPQHF
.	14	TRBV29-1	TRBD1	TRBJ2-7	TGCAGCGTTGCTAGGGACAGGGGGCCCCACGAGCAGTACTTC	CSVARDRGPHEQYF
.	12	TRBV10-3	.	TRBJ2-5	TGTGCCATCATGGACAGTAAAGAGACCCAGTACTTC	CAIMDSKETQYF
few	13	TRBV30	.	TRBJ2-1	TGTGCCTGGTGGTCTAGCTCCTACAATGAGCAGTCCTTC	CAWWSSSYNEQSF
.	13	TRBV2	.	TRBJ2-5	TGTGCCAGCAGTGAAACAGGGCCAGGGACCCAGTACTTC	CASSETGPGTQYF